This T cell receptor (beta chain) was documented in a study of human T cells and chemical hapten exposure. There are many counts of this clonotype. The time point denotes: pre-sensitization, week 0. The treatment was: therapeutic diphenylcyclopropenone sensitization with weekly scalp DPC. TCRdb independently ran MiXCR on the RACE reads; one entry per CDR3 protein. The sample includes about 40,000 distinct CDR3 sequences, about 11% of them seen just once. The CDR3 consists of 13 residues. Trimming left V 6 bases short and J 4 bases short, with 10 bases between. In germline, CDR1 is MNHNS, CDR2 SASEGT. This clonotype was obtained from a young man with alopecia areata. Some clones in this sample may be carry-over from other donors' samples. Sequenced material: whole blood, taken in connection with sensitization to the hapten diphenylcyclopropenone (DPC). V usage is TRBV6-1 and J usage is TRBJ2-1, with D hard to call. CDR3 in DNA: TGTGCCAGCAGGAGAGACCTGTACAATGAGCAGTTCTTC. This sequence encodes CASRRDLYNEQFF.